These T cell receptor beta chains were read from a single sample in a study of neurological immune-mediated disorders. TCRdb used MiXCR to reprocess the 5' RACE reads, holding one entry per CDR3 protein. The profile shows tens of thousands of distinct CDR3 sequences, around 3.6% of them singletons. The sample consisted of PBMCs. These receptors were collected from a man aged 25-45 years with multiple sclerosis. Both conserved end residues are part of each CDR3. Each record gives: V gene, clone size, J gene, D gene, CDR3 protein, CDR3 DNA. A D gene is named only where the DNA matches it firmly. A row's size may be missing; if present it is once, few, many or a size class.

V gene: TRBV20-1
clone size: many
J gene: TRBJ2-5
D gene: TRBD1
CDR3 protein: CSAKAGGETQYF
CDR3 DNA: TGCAGTGCTAAGGCAGGGGGAGAGACCCAGTACTTC

V gene: TRBV6-5
clone size: many
J gene: TRBJ1-3
D gene: -
CDR3 protein: CASSYRAGLGNTIYF
CDR3 DNA: TGTGCCAGCAGTTACAGGGCAGGTCTTGGAAACACCATATATTTT

V gene: TRBV7-6
clone size: many
J gene: TRBJ2-5
D gene: TRBD2
CDR3 protein: CASSLGGGGADETQYF
CDR3 DNA: TGTGCCAGCAGCCTAGGCGGCGGGGGGGCTGATGAGACCCAGTACTTC

V gene: TRBV11-2
clone size: -
J gene: TRBJ1-2
D gene: TRBD1
CDR3 protein: CASSLGRDRGLGGYTF
CDR3 DNA: TGTGCCAGCAGCTTAGGACGGGACAGGGGGCTTGGTGGCTACACCTTC

V gene: TRBV7-2
clone size: many
J gene: TRBJ2-2
D gene: -
CDR3 protein: CASSHGAGELFF
CDR3 DNA: TGTGCCAGCAGCCACGGGGCCGGGGAGCTGTTTTTT

V gene: TRBV29-1
clone size: many
J gene: TRBJ2-6
D gene: -
CDR3 protein: CSVSVDGANVLTF
CDR3 DNA: TGCAGCGTTTCAGTGGATGGGGCCAACGTCCTGACTTTC

V gene: TRBV5-1
clone size: many
J gene: TRBJ2-3
D gene: -
CDR3 protein: CASSLRGSSLTDTQYF
CDR3 DNA: TGCGCCAGCAGCTTGCGCGGTTCTAGCCTCACAGATACGCAGTATTTT

V gene: TRBV15
clone size: -
J gene: TRBJ2-7
D gene: -
CDR3 protein: CATSREGVQYF
CDR3 DNA: TGTGCCACCAGCAGAGAGGGAGTGCAGTACTTC

V gene: TRBV7-6
clone size: many
J gene: TRBJ1-5
D gene: -
CDR3 protein: CASSLAPPGAGDQPQHF
CDR3 DNA: TGTGCCAGCAGCTTAGCCCCTCCTGGGGCAGGGGATCAGCCCCAGCATTTT

V gene: TRBV7-2
clone size: many
J gene: TRBJ2-7
D gene: TRBD2
CDR3 protein: CASSLESGTSYEQYF
CDR3 DNA: TGTGCCAGCAGCTTAGAAAGCGGGACCTCCTACGAGCAGTACTTC

V gene: TRBV6-5
clone size: few
J gene: TRBJ2-1
D gene: -
CDR3 protein: CASSYLIGNNEQFF
CDR3 DNA: TGTGCCAGCAGTTACCTGATAGGGAACAATGAGCAGTTCTTC

V gene: TRBV11-2
clone size: many
J gene: TRBJ2-1
D gene: TRBD2
CDR3 protein: CASSTSRGGHNEQFF
CDR3 DNA: TGTGCCAGCAGCACAAGCCGCGGGGGTCACAATGAGCAGTTCTTC

V gene: TRBV12-3/TRBV12-4
clone size: few
J gene: TRBJ1-3
D gene: -
CDR3 protein: CASSFDWESGNTIYF
CDR3 DNA: TGTGCCAGCAGTTTTGATTGGGAATCTGGAAACACCATATATTTT

V gene: TRBV5-6
clone size: many
J gene: TRBJ1-2
D gene: -
CDR3 protein: CASSLLTGYYGYTF
CDR3 DNA: TGTGCCAGCAGCTTACTAACAGGTTACTATGGCTACACCTTC

V gene: TRBV5-5
clone size: many
J gene: TRBJ1-2
D gene: -
CDR3 protein: CASSPTPRQFNYGYTF
CDR3 DNA: TGTGCCAGCAGCCCAACCCCCCGACAGTTTAACTATGGCTACACCTTC

V gene: TRBV20-1
clone size: many
J gene: TRBJ2-3
D gene: TRBD2
CDR3 protein: CSATGGGAFDTQYF
CDR3 DNA: TGCAGTGCTACGGGCGGGGGGGCCTTCGATACGCAGTATTTT

V gene: TRBV29-1
clone size: many
J gene: TRBJ1-1
D gene: TRBD1
CDR3 protein: CSVETGGTEAFF
CDR3 DNA: TGCAGCGTCGAGACAGGGGGCACTGAAGCTTTCTTT

V gene: TRBV7-9
clone size: many
J gene: TRBJ2-6
D gene: -
CDR3 protein: CASSLQHSGANVLTF
CDR3 DNA: TGTGCCAGCAGCTTACAGCACTCTGGGGCCAACGTCCTGACTTTC

V gene: TRBV7-2
clone size: many
J gene: TRBJ1-5
D gene: -
CDR3 protein: CASSLGTSSSQPQHF
CDR3 DNA: TGTGCCAGCAGCTTAGGGACCTCATCGAGTCAGCCCCAGCATTTT

V gene: TRBV20-1
clone size: many
J gene: TRBJ2-7
D gene: -
CDR3 protein: CSARARALYEQYF
CDR3 DNA: TGCAGTGCTAGAGCCAGGGCCCTCTACGAGCAGTACTTC

V gene: TRBV5-1
clone size: many
J gene: TRBJ1-1
D gene: -
CDR3 protein: CASSSTGRTSTEAFF
CDR3 DNA: TGCGCCAGCAGCTCGACAGGACGTACGTCCACTGAAGCTTTCTTT

V gene: TRBV20-1
clone size: many
J gene: TRBJ2-5
D gene: TRBD2
CDR3 protein: CSARGSTSGGQETQYF
CDR3 DNA: TGCAGTGCTAGAGGTTCGACTAGCGGGGGGCAAGAGACCCAGTACTTC

V gene: TRBV3-1
clone size: many
J gene: TRBJ2-3
D gene: -
CDR3 protein: CASSSGHSTDTQYF
CDR3 DNA: TGTGCCAGCAGCTCGGGACACAGCACAGATACGCAGTATTTT

V gene: TRBV20-1
clone size: -
J gene: TRBJ1-6
D gene: TRBD1
CDR3 protein: CSARTGENSPLNF
CDR3 DNA: TGCAGTGCTAGGACAGGGGAGAATTCACCCCTCAACTTT

V gene: TRBV9
clone size: many
J gene: TRBJ1-3
D gene: -
CDR3 protein: CASSVTAVGNTIYF
CDR3 DNA: TGTGCCAGCAGCGTTACGGCGGTTGGAAACACCATATATTTT

V gene: TRBV27
clone size: many
J gene: TRBJ2-7
D gene: -
CDR3 protein: CASSSSGRHEQYF
CDR3 DNA: TGTGCCAGCAGCTCCTCGGGTCGACACGAGCAGTACTTC

V gene: TRBV3-1
clone size: many
J gene: TRBJ1-1
D gene: -
CDR3 protein: CASSQVGGSNTEAFF
CDR3 DNA: TGTGCCAGCAGCCAAGTCGGAGGGTCGAACACTGAAGCTTTCTTT

V gene: TRBV6-1
clone size: many
J gene: TRBJ2-5
D gene: -
CDR3 protein: CANHSRPGFQETQYF
CDR3 DNA: TGTGCCAACCACTCAAGACCGGGATTCCAAGAGACCCAGTACTTC